These 30 T cell receptor beta chains originate from one sample sequenced in a study of STAT3 mutations in large granular lymphocyte leukemia. Study-wide results and caveats: In T-cell large granular lymphocyte leukemia, about half of patients showed multiple immunodominant subclonotypes.

Their antigens are not known. The assay was immunoSEQ multiplex PCR, and TCRdb's table has in-frame clones only and misses some. Of roughly 5,900 clones in the sample, roughly 90% are singletons; the top ten hold approximately 15%. The sample comprised PBMCs. All receptors come from a human donor with T large granular lymphocyte leukemia. Some clones in this sample may be carry-over from other donors' samples.

V and J are TRBV5-1 and TRBJ1-4; the match to TRBD1 covers 7 bases. The CDR3 sequence is 15 residues long. After removal of 0 bases from V and 5 bases from J, the junction contained 4 bases not matched to a gene. Germline V lookup: CDR1 SGHRS, CDR2 YFSETQ. The CDR3 region is CASSLAQGLNEKLFF. The CDR3 DNA follows: TGCGCCAGCAGCTTGGCACAGGGGTTGAATGAAAAACTGTTTTTT.

The chain combines TRBV5-1 with TRBJ2-6; D tentatively reads TRBD1 or TRBD2 (5 bases each). V lost 6 bases and J lost 10, with 17 bases in between. The CDR3 runs to 14 residues. Germline CDR1 SGHRS, CDR2 YFSETQ. The CDR3 protein is CASTISGTPNVLTF. The CDR3 DNA is TGCGCCAGCACTATCTCCGGGACCCCAAACGTCCTGACTTTC.

The chain is built from TRBV5-5 and TRBJ1-2; 7 bases are a match to TRBD1. The CDR3 has 17 residues. The V gene end was trimmed by 0 bases and the J gene end by 3 bases; junction bases not matched to a gene: 11. The V gene's germline CDR1 is SGHKS and CDR2 YYEKEE (reference sequence). DNA for the CDR3: TGTGCCAGCAGCTTGGTTCCGGACAGGCGATGGGACTATGGCTACACCTTC. This sequence encodes CASSLVPDRRWDYGYTF.

This CDR3 is CASSAPGAGTEAFF. The CDR3 nucleotides are TGTGCCAGCAGCGCCCCGGGGGCGGGCACTGAAGCTTTCTTT. This chain connects TRBV9 to TRBJ1-1; TRBD1 might be the D (6 bases). The CDR3 covers 14 residues. V was trimmed by 3 bases and J by 4 bases, leaving 13 bases between them. Germline V gene data show CDR1 as SGDLS and CDR2 as YYNGEE.

The chain is built from TRBV18 and TRBJ1-4; D is unresolved. CDR1 and CDR2 from the germline V gene are KGHSH and LQKENI. V lost 11 bases to trimming and J lost 9 bases, with 10 bases between them. The CDR3 extends over 10 amino acids. The CDR3 sequence: CAPGWKKLFF. CDR3 sequence (DNA): TGTGCCCCGGGTTGGAAAAAACTGTTTTTT.

V gene TRBV5-1 combines with J gene TRBJ1-2; 7 bases agree with TRBD1. The CDR3 runs to 14 residues. Germline V gene sequence: CDR1 SGHRS, CDR2 YFSETQ. V was pared by 0 bases and J by 8 bases, with 7 bases of the junction left unmatched. CDR3 protein: CASSLERTGSGYTF. The CDR3, as DNA: TGCGCCAGCAGCTTGGAACGGACAGGAAGCGGCTACACCTTC.

This chain links TRBV28 with TRBJ2-7, with a weak D call TRBD1 (6 bases). CDR3 length equals 14 residues. Germline CDR1 reads MDHEN; CDR2 reads SYDVKM. Trimming left V 4 bases short and J 6 bases short, with 16 bases between. The CDR3 region is CASSSDRRNGEQYF. CDR3 DNA sequence: TGTGCCAGCAGTTCCGACAGGAGAAATGGCGAGCAGTACTTC.

V and J are TRBV29-1 and TRBJ1-5; 7 bases fit TRBD1. The CDR3 covers 14 residues. V trimming: 6 bases; J trimming: 3 bases; junction bases outside the gene matches: 8. Germline loops: CDR1 SQVTM, CDR2 ANQGSEA. The DNA of the CDR3 is TGCAGCGTCAGGGGGGGGCGCGACAATCAGCCCCAGCATTTT. Translated, it gives CSVRGGRDNQPQHF.

This chain connects TRBV5-4 to TRBJ1-2; a possible D gene is TRBD1 (5 bases). Trimming took 4 bases from V and 5 from J, leaving 12 bases between them. The CDR3 runs 13 residues. Per germline, CDR1 SGHNT and CDR2 YYREEE (reference sequence). CDR3 sequence reads: CASSRGGPYGYTF. As DNA, the CDR3 is TGTGCCAGCAGCCGGGGGGGTCCATATGGCTACACCTTC.

The chain joins TRBV5-6 to TRBJ1-1; a possible D gene is TRBD1 (6 bases). The CDR3 runs to 14 residues. V lost 4 bases and J 5 bases, leaving 15 bases between the germline ends. Germline CDR1 and CDR2: SGHDT and YYEEEE. CDR3 coding DNA: TGTGCCAGCAGCCCGGGACATTTTCCGACTGAAGCTTTCTTT. Translated: CASSPGHFPTEAFF.

The chain combines TRBV11-2 with TRBJ1-5; no clear D gene. CDR3 length equals 13 residues. Germline CDR1 SGHAT, CDR2 FQNNGV. V lost 5 bases, J lost 3 bases, and 8 bases lay in between. The CDR3 sequence is CASSPDTNQPQHF. DNA for the CDR3: TGTGCCAGCAGCCCAGACACCAATCAGCCCCAGCATTTT.

The rearrangement uses TRBV5-4 and TRBJ1-1; maybe TRBD1 (5 bases). Germline V gene sequence: CDR1 SGHNT, CDR2 YYREEE (reference sequence). The CDR3 runs to 11 residues. V was shortened by 4 bases and J by 6 bases, with 7 bases between the two germline ends. The CDR3 sequence: CASSQGPEAFF. The CDR3 DNA follows: TGTGCCAGCAGCCAGGGTCCTGAAGCTTTCTTT.

The J gene is TRBJ2-3, the V gene TRBV27; no reliable D call. This CDR3 has 12 residues. Between the trimmed V and J ends, which lost 2 bases and 2 bases, there was a span of 2 bases. Germline CDR1 is MNHEY and CDR2 is SMNVEV (reference sequence). The CDR3 sequence is CASSLPTDTQYF. The CDR3 DNA reads as TGTGCCAGCAGTTTACCCACAGATACGCAGTATTTT.

A single count supports this clone. The V gene is TRBV9, the J gene TRBJ2-1; TRBD2 matches 9 bases. Germline V CDR1 and CDR2: SGDLS, YYNGEE. The V and J ends lost 0 bases and 9 bases, in that order; junction bases with no gene match: 1. The CDR3 sequence is 13 residues long. The CDR3 nucleotides read TGTGCCAGCAGCGTAGGTAGCGGGAGTGAGCAGTTCTTC. It yields the protein CASSVGSGSEQFF.

This chain links TRBV19 with TRBJ2-2; D remains ambiguous. The V end lost 6 bases, the J end lost 0 bases, and 23 bases lay between the germline ends. In germline, CDR1 is LNHDA, CDR2 SQIVND (reference sequence). The CDR3 consists of 19 residues. In nucleotides, the CDR3 is TGTGCCAGTAGCCATCTCGAGTGGGTGTCCGCCGCGAACACCGGGGAGCTGTTTTTT. The encoded protein is CASSHLEWVSAANTGELFF.

This clone has only one observation. This chain connects TRBV7-9 to TRBJ1-2; D unclear. The ends were cut back, 2 bases at V and 8 bases at J, with 18 bases in the middle. Germline V CDR1 and CDR2: SEHNR, FQNEAQ (reference sequence). This CDR3 has 15 amino acids. This CDR3 is CASSLIRVPEDGYTF. The CDR3 coding sequence is TGTGCCAGCAGCTTAATACGGGTCCCCGAGGACGGCTACACCTTC.

Written as DNA, the CDR3 is TGTGCCAGCAGTGAGGACAGCTCCTATAATTCACCCCTCCACTTT. This sequence encodes CASSEDSSYNSPLHF. The chain recombines TRBV25-1 with TRBJ1-6; D might be TRBD1 (6 bases). The CDR3 runs 15 residues. CDR1 and CDR2 from the germline V gene are MGHDK and SYGVNS. Trimming left V 3 bases short and J 0 bases short, with 6 bases between.

The chain joins TRBV7-2 to TRBJ2-7, with D possibly TRBD2 on 6 matching bases. The CDR3 is 14 amino acids. Looked up from germline, CDR1 is SGHTA and CDR2 is FQGNSA. V lost 3 bases, J lost 2 bases, and 11 bases lay in between. The CDR3 region is CASSFGDSTYEQYF. The CDR3 DNA reads TGTGCCAGCAGCTTTGGGGACTCCACCTACGAGCAGTACTTC.

The V gene is TRBV7-3, the J gene TRBJ2-3; tentative D call: TRBD1 (6 bases). CDR3 length: 13 amino acids. Germline CDR1 SGHTA, CDR2 FQGTGA. The V and J ends lost 4 bases and 3 bases respectively, with 8 bases between them. CDR3 coding DNA: TGTGCCAGCAGCTCCACAGGGACAGATACGCAGTATTTT. The encoded protein is CASSSTGTDTQYF.

The V gene is TRBV5-1, the J gene TRBJ2-1; 8 bases are shared with TRBD2. The CDR3 covers 16 residues. CDR1 is SGHRS and CDR2 is YFSETQ in the germline V gene. V trimming: 3 bases; J trimming: 10 bases; junction bases outside the gene matches: 15. CDR3 sequence: CASSSRLAPTASEQFF. CDR3 nucleotides: TGCGCCAGCAGCTCCCGACTAGCGCCTACTGCAAGCGAGCAGTTCTTC.

V is TRBV5-5 and J is TRBJ2-7; TRBD1 is a possible D gene (5 bases). V lost 3 bases and J lost 8, with 12 bases in between. Germline V gene sequence: CDR1 SGHKS, CDR2 YYEKEE (reference sequence). This CDR3 has 12 residues. The CDR3: CASSSTALKQYV. CDR3 nucleotide sequence: TGTGCCAGCAGCTCGACAGCTCTCAAGCAGTACGTC.

A word on this clone: Compared with germline, one end of the junction differs, possibly owing to a read error. The chain carries TRBV7-7 and TRBJ2-2, with 7 bases lining up with TRBD1. Germline CDR1 reads SSHAT; CDR2 reads FNYEAQ (reference sequence). The CDR3 contains 14 residues. The DNA of the CDR3 is TGTGCTAGCAGCTTGGACAGGTACACCGGGGAGCTGTTTTTT. Its translation: CASSLDRYTGELFF.

This clone has a handful of counts. The chain uses TRBV6-5 and TRBJ1-1; D gene ambiguous. CDR1 is MNHEY, CDR2 SVGAGI, per germline. V gave up 7 bases and J gave up 9 bases, with 3 bases separating them. CDR3 length equals 8 residues. CDR3 protein: CASIQAFF. The CDR3 DNA is TGTGCCAGCATTCAAGCTTTCTTT.

V gene TRBV5-1 combines with J gene TRBJ2-5; 7 bases fit TRBD1. The CDR3 loop spans 14 amino acids. Germline V gene lookup returns CDR1 SGHRS and CDR2 YFSETQ. Germline trimming cut 2 bases from V and 2 bases from J; bases unmatched to any gene: 3. In nucleotides, the CDR3 is TGCGCCAGCAGCTTACCGGGACAGCAAGAGACCCAGTACTTC. This codes for CASSLPGQQETQYF.

This chain joins TRBV9 and TRBJ2-2, with D tentatively TRBD1 (5 bases). The CDR3 totals 16 residues. With 4 bases removed from V and 2 bases from J, the gap between germline ends came to 15 bases. Per germline, CDR1 SGDLS and CDR2 YYNGEE. The CDR3 nucleotides are TGTGCCAGCAGCATGAAGACAGACTTTAACACCGGGGAGCTGTTTTTT. Protein: CASSMKTDFNTGELFF. Drawing the rest from reference TRBV9 and TRBJ2-2, the complete variable domain is DSGVTQTPKHLITATGQRVTLRCSPRSGDLSVYWYQQSLDQGLQFLIQYYNGEERAKGNILERFSAQQFPDLHSELNLSSLELGDSALYFCASSMKTDFNTGELFFGEGSRLTVL.

The J gene is TRBJ2-7, the V gene TRBV4-3; the D gene could be TRBD1 or TRBD2 (7 bases each). The germline V gene encodes CDR1 LGHNA and CDR2 YSLEER. The length of the CDR3 is 15 residues. V dropped 4 bases and J dropped 3 bases, with 16 bases sitting between them. CDR3 loop: CASSRHRGGDYEQYF. Written as DNA, the CDR3 is TGCGCCAGCAGCCGACACAGGGGAGGGGACTACGAGCAGTACTTC.

This clone was observed once. The genes are TRBV5-1 and TRBJ2-2; 8 bases are shared with TRBD1. The CDR3 totals 15 residues. CDR1 and CDR2 from the germline V gene are SGHRS and YFSETQ. V trimming: 3 bases; J trimming: 6 bases; junction bases outside the gene matches: 7. CDR3 DNA: TGCGCCAGCAGCTCTCGGACAGGGCATTCCGGGGAGCTGTTTTTT. Amino acid sequence: CASSSRTGHSGELFF.

The CDR3 sequence is CASRGQGGNEQFF. CDR3 nucleotide sequence: TGCGCCAGCAGGGGACAGGGAGGGAATGAGCAGTTCTTC. The rearrangement links TRBV5-1 to TRBJ2-1, with 9 nucleotides matching TRBD1. In germline, CDR1 is SGHRS, CDR2 YFSETQ. The CDR3 is 13 amino acids. Germline trimming cut 5 bases from V and 7 bases from J; bases unmatched to any gene: 4.

This rearrangement joins TRBV5-1 to TRBJ2-3, with TRBD2 matching over 10 bases. There are 17 residues in the CDR3. The V and J ends lost 0 bases and 1 base, in that order; junction bases with no gene match: 5. CDR1 and CDR2 (germline): SGHRS, YFSETQ. The CDR3 loop reads CASSLEIAGGRTDTQYF. The CDR3, as DNA: TGCGCCAGCAGCTTGGAAATAGCGGGAGGCCGCACAGATACGCAGTATTTT. The variable domain in full, with the rest retrieved from reference TRBV5-1 and TRBJ2-3, is KAGVTQTPRYLIKTRGQQVTLSCSPISGHRSVSWYQQTPGQGLQFLFEYFSETQRNKGNFPGRFSGRQFSNSRSEMNVSTLELGDSALYLCASSLEIAGGRTDTQYFGPGTRLTVL.

The chain recombines TRBV6-6 with TRBJ2-7; D might be TRBD2 (6 bases). CDR3 length: 14 residues. The V gene's germline CDR1 is MNHNY and CDR2 SVGAGI (reference sequence). V shed 5 bases and J shed 1 base, with 12 bases lying between them. This chain's CDR3 is CASSLGRGSYEQYV. In DNA, the CDR3 is TGTGCCAGCAGTCTTGGCCGGGGGTCCTACGAGCAGTACGTC.